This entry is about one T cell receptor beta chain. Under the authors' procedure: Nucleated cell number was recorded as an estimate derived from reference gene primer amplification. Measured with immunoSEQ multiplex PCR; TCRdb has only the in-frame clones, and not every one. For V, J and clone size, that table is used; D and trimming come from the DNA. The sample carries roughly 100,000 clones, around 89% recorded once. The CDR3 totals 13 residues. Per the germline V gene, CDR1 is SGHDN and CDR2 is FVKESK. Trimming stripped 10 bases from V and 6 bases from J, with 18 bases between. The source of the sample is a study of blood T cell repertoires in COVID-19. Study-level information: Acute and convalescent COVID-19 specimens originated in the United States, Italy and Spain. The analysed material was cDNA or gDNA that came from T cells, B-cell-depleted T cells, or PBMCs.

The chain links TRBV14 to TRBJ1-1, with a weak D call TRBD1 (5 bases). The sample was peripheral blood. This receptor was obtained from a woman aged 55-69 years with acute or convalescent COVID-19. CDR3 in amino acids: CATSEGPGPEAFF. CDR3 DNA: TGTGCCACTTCGGAGGGGCCCGGCCCTGAAGCTTTCTTT.